This T cell receptor beta chain was retrieved from a study of blood T cell repertoires in COVID-19 (TCRdb year 2020). Regarding the complete study: Samples from collaborators originated in the United States, Italy and Spain and spanned both the acute and convalescent phases of COVID-19. The material from the prospective study consisted of cDNA or gDNA derived from T cells, B-cell-depleted T cells, or PBMCs. Subjects who had been exposed to COVID-19, were actively infected with it, or had recovered from it provided the deeply sampled blood TCRbeta repertoires that made up the dataset. The repertoires were released in a freely available public database meant as a resource for research on the immune response to SARS-CoV-2. Samples were obtained from the ongoing ImmuneRACE study (first 160 participants) and from 950 to 1,500 subjects provided by 6 global collaborators. Nearly every sample came with metadata listing a de-identified subject ID, COVID-19 status, age in years and sex. Where available, HLA class I and class II types were obtained from metadata supplied by the sample provider rather than from assay-based typing. Beyond this particular receptor, the publication reports: The amount of clinical and demographic metadata varied by source and participant and was provided uncurated.

TCRbeta CDR3 regions were amplified from genomic DNA by means of the immunoSEQ Assay, a bias-controlled multiplex PCR. On the study's bioinformatics: The number of nucleated cells in each sample was estimated by amplification of reference gene primers within the assay. To quantify the absolute abundance of each unique TCRbeta CDR3 rearrangement, sequence reads were collapsed and filtered. For each sample, productive Simpson clonality was calculated as the square root of Simpson's diversity index over productive rearrangements. As stored in TCRdb, this immuneACCESS dataset retains in-frame rearrangements with V and J assigned. A fraction of the clones does not appear; measured against another copy, unresolved V genes explain less than half of the discrepancy, and the remainder lacks a known reason. The D gene and trimming were derived from the DNA, and the V and J assignments and clone size from that table. A total of about 110,000 clones appear in this sample, around 86% of them only once. About 3.8% of the sample comes from the top ten.

The germline V gene sets CDR1 to MNHEY and CDR2 to SVGAGI. V is pared back by 7 bases and J by 2 bases, with 11 bases lying between the germline termini. From the cysteine through the phenylalanine, the CDR3 covers 13 amino acids. Only the CDR3 part of the read is kept: 39 bases, read in frame from the first base. Whole blood was collected in K2EDTA tubes by collaborating institutions according to the institutions' own protocols. For TCRbeta analysis, collaborators shipped samples as frozen whole blood, isolated PBMCs, or DNA extracted from either of those sample types. On this clone: The antigen it binds to is not known. Base qualities are not at hand, and no much larger clone is one base apart.

This sequence uses TRBV6-5 and TRBJ1-1; the D segment cannot be called with confidence. The TCR was taken from a woman between 70 and 85 years old with acute or convalescent COVID-19. Sequencing was performed on peripheral blood. The CDR3 here reads CASTLGLNTEAFF. The base sequence is TGTGCCAGCACTTTAGGACTCAACACTGAAGCTTTCTTT.